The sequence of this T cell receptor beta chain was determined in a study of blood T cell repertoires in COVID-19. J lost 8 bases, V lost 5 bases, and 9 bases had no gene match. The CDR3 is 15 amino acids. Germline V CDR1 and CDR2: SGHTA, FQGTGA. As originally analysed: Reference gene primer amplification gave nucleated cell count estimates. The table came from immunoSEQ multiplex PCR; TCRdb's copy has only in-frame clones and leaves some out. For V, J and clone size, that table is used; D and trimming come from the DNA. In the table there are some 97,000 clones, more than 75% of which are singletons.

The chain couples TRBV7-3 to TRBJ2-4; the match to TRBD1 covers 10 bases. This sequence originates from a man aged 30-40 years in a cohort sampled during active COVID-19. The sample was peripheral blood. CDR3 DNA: TGTGCCAGCAGCGTCGGCCGGGACAGGGGATACATTCAGTACTTC. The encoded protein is CASSVGRDRGYIQYF.